These 22 T cell receptor beta chains came from one sample sequenced in a study of T cell responses to AZD1222 COVID-19 vaccine. Libraries were prepared by immunoSEQ multiplex PCR; TCRdb keeps only in-frame clonotypes and omits some of them. In the table there are about 120,000 clones, approximately 93% of which are singletons. Sample: peripheral blood, taken on day 0 of AZD1222 vaccination. These receptors all come from an adult in good health.

This chain links TRBV27 with TRBJ2-7; D tentatively fits TRBD1 or TRBD2 (5 bases each). V was cut by 5 bases and J by 9 bases, with 20 bases left in between. This CDR3 region has 14 residues. Per germline, CDR1 MNHEY and CDR2 SMNVEV (reference sequence). CDR3 amino acids: CASSRPGTNARQYF. The CDR3 DNA follows: TGTGCCAGCAGTCGCCCCGGGACCAACGCGAGGCAGTACTTC.

The chain is built from TRBV11-3 and TRBJ2-1, with 8 positions matching TRBD2. V shed 3 bases, J shed 2 bases, and the junction held 3 bases outside the gene matches. This CDR3 has 15 amino acids. The germline CDR1 and CDR2 sequences are SGHNT and YENEEA. This CDR3 is CASSFGGVAYNEQFF. The CDR3 DNA is TGTGCCAGCAGCTTCGGGGGGGTGGCCTACAATGAGCAGTTCTTC.

The chain combines TRBV10-3 with TRBJ2-1, with 14 bases matching TRBD2. CDR3 length equals 15 residues. Trimming at V came to 5 bases and at J to 8 bases, leaving 5 bases not matched to a gene. Per germline, CDR1 ENHRY and CDR2 SYGVKD. CDR3: CAISPGLAGGDEQFF. The CDR3 DNA reads as TGTGCCATCAGTCCAGGACTAGCGGGAGGTGATGAGCAGTTCTTC.

The genes are TRBV27 and TRBJ1-3; D might be TRBD1 (6 bases). This CDR3 spans 13 amino acids. Trimming removed 6 bases from V and 0 bases from J, with 6 bases in between. Germline V lookup: CDR1 MNHEY, CDR2 SMNVEV (reference sequence). CDR3: CASSRGSGNTIYF. In nucleotides, the CDR3 is TGTGCCAGCAGCAGGGGCTCTGGAAACACCATATATTTT.

The rearrangement joins TRBV18 to TRBJ1-4, with D unclear. The V end lost 1 base, the J end lost 4 bases, and 7 bases lay between the germline ends. The CDR3 contains 14 residues. Germline V gene lookup returns CDR1 KGHSH and CDR2 LQKENI. This chain's CDR3 is CASSPLPVNEKLFF. In DNA, the CDR3 is TGTGCCAGCTCACCACTCCCGGTTAATGAAAAACTGTTTTTT.

The rearrangement uses TRBV6-4 and TRBJ1-2, with TRBD1 identical over 7 bases. CDR1 MRHNA and CDR2 SNTAGT come from the germline V gene. Trimming cost V 6 bases and J 3 bases; bases outside gene matches: 13. CDR3 length: 16 amino acids. This CDR3 reads CASSPRDSPMDYGYTF. CDR3 nucleotide sequence: TGTGCCAGCAGCCCACGGGACAGCCCAATGGACTATGGCTACACCTTC.

This clone was picked up a small number of times. The chain joins TRBV18 to TRBJ2-5; the D is unclear. This CDR3 has 11 residues. V gave up 3 bases and J gave up 5 bases, with 4 bases separating them. Germline CDR1 KGHSH, CDR2 LQKENI. CDR3 sequence reads: CASSPLETQYF. The CDR3 coding sequence is TGTGCCAGCTCACCGTTGGAGACCCAGTACTTC.

The chain carries TRBV19 and TRBJ2-4, with 9 bases aligning to TRBD1. CDR1 and CDR2 (germline): LNHDA, SQIVND (reference sequence). Trimming at V came to 6 bases and at J to 8 bases, leaving 11 bases not matched to a gene. The CDR3 is made up of 15 amino acids. The CDR3 sequence is CASRRDREGYDIQYF. The CDR3 DNA is TGTGCCAGTAGACGGGACAGGGAAGGTTACGACATTCAGTACTTC.

CDR3 residues: CASRQDGVANYGYTF. The DNA of the CDR3 is TGTGCCAGCAGGCAGGACGGGGTTGCGAACTATGGCTACACCTTC. V usage is TRBV28 and J usage is TRBJ1-2; D is undetermined. CDR3 length: 15 residues. V lost 6 bases and J lost 2, with 16 bases in between. Germline V gene data show CDR1 as MDHEN and CDR2 as SYDVKM.

CDR3 nucleotides: TGTGCCAGCAGTGGGGCATTTAGGACAGGGGGCGCTGAGACCCAGTACTTC. This translates into CASSGAFRTGGAETQYF. The V call is TRBV2, the J call TRBJ2-5; TRBD1 matches at 11 bases. In germline, CDR1 is SNHLY, CDR2 FYNNEI. V trimming: 4 bases; J trimming: 5 bases; junction bases outside the gene matches: 12. The CDR3 length is 17 residues.

This chain links TRBV28 with TRBJ2-2; weak D call: TRBD1 (6 bases). Trimming shortened V by 4 bases and J by 1 base, and 10 bases separated the two germline ends. The CDR3 runs 15 residues. The germline gives CDR1 MDHEN, CDR2 SYDVKM. CDR3 amino acids: CASSSPGQNTGELFF. DNA for the CDR3: TGTGCCAGCAGTTCACCGGGACAGAACACCGGGGAGCTGTTTTTT.

V and J are TRBV28 and TRBJ1-2, with D uncertain. Germline CDR1 is MDHEN and CDR2 is SYDVKM. This CDR3 has 11 residues. The V gene lost 3 bases and the J gene lost 3 bases, with 2 bases spanning the gap. The CDR3: CASSLDYGYTF. DNA for the CDR3: TGTGCCAGCAGTTTGGACTATGGCTACACCTTC.

The chain carries TRBV19 and TRBJ2-3, with D possibly matching TRBD1 (5 bases). V shed 7 bases and J shed 3 bases, with 11 bases lying between them. Germline loops: CDR1 LNHDA, CDR2 SQIVND (reference sequence). The CDR3 is 13 amino acids. The CDR3 region has the DNA TGTGCCAGTACTCAGGGTATAACAGATACGCAGTATTTT. Protein: CASTQGITDTQYF.

This rearrangement joins TRBV10-3 to TRBJ1-3; D unclear. Trimming took 7 bases from V and 0 from J, leaving 10 bases between them. Germline V gives CDR1 ENHRY, CDR2 SYGVKD. This CDR3 has 14 residues. The CDR3 is CAIKNDLSGNTIYF. The CDR3 DNA sequence: TGTGCCATCAAGAACGATCTCTCTGGAAACACCATATATTTT.

The V call is TRBV7-6, the J call TRBJ1-5, with TRBD1 matching over 7 bases. V was pared by 4 bases and J by 5 bases, with 11 bases of the junction left unmatched. Germline assignment: CDR1 SGHVS and CDR2 FNYEAQ. This CDR3 comprises 16 residues. CDR3 DNA sequence: TGTGCCAGCAGCTCCGGTCTGACCCAGGGGGATCAGCCCCAGCATTTT. Its translation is CASSSGLTQGDQPQHF. The variable domain in full, completed from reference TRBV7-6 and TRBJ1-5, reads GAGVSQSPRYKVTKRGQDVALRCDPISGHVSLYWYRQALGQGPEFLTYFNYEAQQDKSGLPNDRFSAERPEGSISTLTIQRTEQRDSAMYRCASSSGLTQGDQPQHFGDGTRLSIL.

The J gene is TRBJ2-1, the V gene TRBV10-3, with 10 bases fitting TRBD2. The CDR3 spans 15 residues. The V gene end was trimmed by 6 bases and the J gene end by 7 bases; junction bases not matched to a gene: 9. Germline V gene lookup returns CDR1 ENHRY and CDR2 SYGVKD. The CDR3 is CAIRNLAGVGNEQFF. The CDR3 nucleotides are TGTGCCATCAGGAACCTAGCGGGAGTGGGTAATGAGCAGTTCTTC.

The chain has TRBV30 and TRBJ1-3, with D tentatively TRBD1 (5 bases). The CDR3 extends over 14 amino acids. Germline V lookup: CDR1 GTSNPN, CDR2 SVGIG (reference sequence). Trimming removed 7 bases from V and 0 bases from J, with 13 bases in between. For the CDR3, the DNA is TGTGCCTTCAACACAGGTATCTCTGGAAACACCATATATTTT. This codes for CAFNTGISGNTIYF.

The chain couples TRBV7-9 to TRBJ2-2; D is tentatively TRBD1 or TRBD2 (5 bases each). V dropped 1 base and J dropped 0 bases, with 12 bases sitting between them. CDR3 length: 17 residues. From germline, CDR1 is SEHNR and CDR2 FQNEAQ (reference sequence). The DNA of the CDR3 is TGTGCCAGCAGCTTAGGGGACCCAATCCCGAACACCGGGGAGCTGTTTTTT. Translation: CASSLGDPIPNTGELFF.

The rearrangement links TRBV19 to TRBJ2-3, with D hard to call. Germline V gives CDR1 LNHDA, CDR2 SQIVND (reference sequence). The CDR3 is made up of 12 amino acids. Trimming removed 4 bases at V and 8 bases at J, with 10 bases between. CDR3 DNA sequence: TGTGCCAGTAGTAGTCCCAAAGGTACGCAGTATTTT. Translating it yields CASSSPKGTQYF.

V gene TRBV5-5 combines with J gene TRBJ2-5, with 15 bases fitting TRBD2. V shed 7 bases and J 5 bases; nucleotides not matched to a gene: 15. The germline CDR1 and CDR2 sequences are SGHKS and YYEKEE (reference sequence). The CDR3 has 18 amino acids. The CDR3 protein is CASDRAPGLAGGGETQYF. In DNA, the CDR3 is TGTGCCAGCGACCGGGCCCCGGGACTAGCGGGAGGAGGGGAGACCCAGTACTTC.

The rearrangement links TRBV19 to TRBJ1-5; 8 bases agree with TRBD1. The CDR3 totals 12 residues. The germline CDR1 and CDR2 sequences are LNHDA and SQIVND (reference sequence). Unmatched junction bases numbered 4, after V lost 8 bases and J lost 7 bases. The CDR3: CASGTGKQPQHF. As DNA, the CDR3 is TGTGCCAGTGGGACAGGAAAACAGCCCCAGCATTTT.

This rearrangement joins TRBV15 to TRBJ1-5; D gene unclear. CDR1 and CDR2 (germline): LNHNV, YYDKDF (reference sequence). V lost 1 base and J lost 5, with 12 bases in between. The CDR3 runs to 15 residues. The CDR3 reads CATSRGVDRDQPQHF. The CDR3 nucleotides read TGTGCCACCAGCAGAGGGGTCGACCGTGATCAGCCCCAGCATTTT.